What follows are 20 T cell receptor beta chains derived from one specimen sequenced in a study of CD8+CD57+ T cells in acquired aplastic anemia. The study profiled TCR beta VDJ and CDR3 using genomic DNA as template. TCRdb processed the reads anew with MiXCR; each CDR3 protein has one entry. This table has 200,000 to 250,000 distinct CDR3 sequences, around three fifths appearing once. Whoever was chosen for sequencing had shown CD8+CD57+ cell expansion by flow cytometry. The sample consisted of sorted CD4+, CD8+, or CD8+CD57+ T cells (not recorded which) from PBMCs. The receptor source for this set is a human donor with aplastic anemia.

The chain recombines TRBV14 with TRBJ1-4; no definite D call. V shed 1 base and J shed 8 bases, with 17 bases lying between them. There are 16 residues in the CDR3. The germline V gene has CDR1 SGHDN and CDR2 FVKESK. The CDR3, as DNA: TGTGCCAGCAGCCAAGCGGGAACGGTTGGAGGCGAAAAACTGTTTTTT. Residues: CASSQAGTVGGEKLFF.

CDR3 in amino acids: CSARVREYIMNTIYF. The CDR3 region has the DNA TGCAGTGCTAGAGTACGGGAATATATCATGAACACCATATATTTT. This chain joins TRBV20-1 and TRBJ1-3; D is unresolved. Germline CDR1 DFQATT, CDR2 SNEGSKA (reference sequence). Trimming took 1 base from V and 7 from J, leaving 17 bases between them. This CDR3 contains 15 residues.

This clonotype was picked up a small number of times. The V and J genes are TRBV15 and TRBJ2-1; 7 positions match TRBD2. Germline CDR1 and CDR2: LNHNV and YYDKDF (reference sequence). The ends lost 8 bases at V and 2 bases at J; junction bases unmatched: 3. This CDR3 is built from 13 residues. The CDR3 loop reads CATRGEAYNEQFF. CDR3 in DNA: TGTGCCACCCGGGGGGAAGCCTACAATGAGCAGTTCTTC. Supplemented by reference TRBV15 and TRBJ2-1, the full variable domain reads DAMVIQNPRYQVTQFGKPVTLSCSQTLNHNVMYWYQQKSSQAPKLLFHYYDKDFNNEADTPDNFQSRRPNTSFCFLDIRSPGLGDTAMYLCATRGEAYNEQFFGPGTRLTVL.

The CDR3 loop reads CSASSWDRGFYEQYF. The CDR3 nucleotides read TGCAGTGCTAGTTCCTGGGACAGGGGATTCTACGAGCAGTACTTC. The chain uses TRBV20-1 and TRBJ2-7; 10 nucleotides line up with TRBD1. V shed 3 bases and J 3 bases; nucleotides not matched to a gene: 8. This CDR3 spans 15 amino acids. Germline lookup yields CDR1 DFQATT and CDR2 SNEGSKA (reference sequence).

This rearrangement joins TRBV15 to TRBJ1-3, with 12 nucleotides matching TRBD1. The CDR3 totals 21 residues. The germline CDR1 and CDR2 sequences are LNHNV and YYDKDF (reference sequence). J gave up 0 bases and V 2 bases, and 14 bases lay outside the gene matches. In DNA, the CDR3 is TGTGCCACCAGCAGACCATTTCCGGGACAGGGGGCGGCTAACTCTGGAAACACCATATATTTT. As protein: CATSRPFPGQGAANSGNTIYF.

As concerns this clonotype: Since the CDR3 does not end with the conserved phenylalanine or tryptophan, this likely comes from a read error. The CDR3 DNA reads as TGTGCCAGCAGTTCTCAGCGGTCCGGGGCCAACGTCCTGACTTCC. Its translation is CASSSQRSGANVLTS. V and J are TRBV6-6 and TRBJ2-6, with D tentatively TRBD2 (5 bases). Germline V gene data show CDR1 as MNHNY and CDR2 as SVGAGI (reference sequence). The CDR3 length is 15 residues. The V gene lost 4 bases and the J gene lost 4 bases, with 11 bases spanning the gap.

This clonotype was detected once. The V and J genes are TRBV4-2 and TRBJ1-2, with a weak D call TRBD1 (6 bases). Germline CDR1 is LGHNA and CDR2 is YNFKEQ. Trimming cost V 5 bases and J 6 bases, with 16 bases left between them. This CDR3 comprises 14 residues. CDR3 DNA: TGTGCCAGCAGCTTAACCGGGACATCCCATGGCTACACCTTC. Encoded protein: CASSLTGTSHGYTF.

In its sample, this clonotype was seen once. This chain connects TRBV20-1 to TRBJ2-5; 12 nucleotides align to TRBD2. The V gene end was trimmed by 4 bases and the J gene end by 0 bases; junction bases not matched to a gene: 3. The CDR3 runs to 15 residues. Germline V gene data show CDR1 as DFQATT and CDR2 as SNEGSKA (reference sequence). CDR3 residues: CSATGLAGNQETQYF. The CDR3 DNA follows: TGCAGTGCTACTGGACTAGCGGGGAACCAAGAGACCCAGTACTTC.

This clonotype was seen at least ten times. V usage is TRBV7-8 and J usage is TRBJ1-5, with 7 bases fitting TRBD1. The CDR3 length is 15 residues. Trimming took 3 bases from V and 3 from J; bases not matched to a gene: 5. CDR1 SGHVS and CDR2 FQNEAQ come from the germline V gene. This CDR3 reads CASSFGDSLNQPQHF. The CDR3 DNA follows: TGTGCCAGCAGCTTCGGGGACAGCCTCAATCAGCCCCAGCATTTT.

The chain recombines TRBV7-4 with TRBJ2-5, with TRBD2 identical over 7 bases. The CDR3 loop spans 15 amino acids. V trimming: 0 bases; J trimming: 2 bases; junction bases outside the gene matches: 3. Germline CDR1 reads SGHVT; CDR2 reads SQSDAQ. The CDR3 DNA is TGTGCCAGCAGCTTAGCGGGGGGGTCGCAAGAGACCCAGTACTTC. This encodes CASSLAGGSQETQYF.

V usage is TRBV20-1 and J usage is TRBJ2-7; D is unclear. CDR1 and CDR2 from the germline V gene are DFQATT and SNEGSKA (reference sequence). The CDR3 is made up of 10 amino acids. The V gene lost 3 bases and the J gene lost 1 base, with 1 base spanning the gap. The CDR3 protein is CSASSYEQYF. The CDR3 DNA reads as TGCAGTGCTAGTTCCTACGAGCAGTACTTC.

The chain couples TRBV2 to TRBJ2-7, with TRBD1 matching over 8 bases. Per the germline V gene, CDR1 is SNHLY and CDR2 is FYNNEI. V gave up 1 base and J gave up 3 bases; unmatched junction bases: 5. This CDR3 has 15 residues. The CDR3 coding sequence is TGTGCCAGCAGTGAAGAGGGGACAGGAGTCTACGAGCAGTACTTC. This codes for CASSEEGTGVYEQYF.

The genes are TRBV15 and TRBJ2-1; 9 nucleotides line up with TRBD2. Germline-derived CDR1 and CDR2 are LNHNV and YYDKDF (reference sequence). Trimming took 6 bases from V and 0 from J; bases not matched to a gene: 3. The CDR3 is 15 residues long. CDR3 in DNA: TGTGCCACCAGTCATAGCGGGAGCTCCTACAATGAGCAGTTCTTC. It codes for CATSHSGSSYNEQFF.

The chain uses TRBV12-3 or TRBV12-4 and TRBJ1-2, with TRBD1 matching 9 bases. The CDR3 has 12 residues. The V segment lost 4 bases and the J segment 8 bases; nucleotides outside the gene matches: 2. The CDR3 DNA is TGTGCCAGCAGTTCGGGACAGGGAGGCTACACCTTC. Amino acid sequence: CASSSGQGGYTF.

This clonotype showed up just a few times. The rearrangement uses TRBV15 and TRBJ2-7; TRBD1 aligns across 7 bases. V was clipped by 5 bases and J by 2 bases; unmatched bases: 6. Germline V gene sequence: CDR1 LNHNV, CDR2 YYDKDF (reference sequence). The CDR3 extends over 14 amino acids. CDR3 nucleotide sequence: TGTGCCACCAGCTCCAAGGGGGCGGCCTACGAGCAGTACTTC. It translates to CATSSKGAAYEQYF.

This clonotype was seen just once. No conserved phenylalanine or tryptophan is present at the end of the CDR3, so a read error is the likely explanation. The J gene is TRBJ1-1, the V gene TRBV7-9, with 8 bases lining up with TRBD1. Per the germline V gene, CDR1 is SEHNR and CDR2 is FQNEAQ (reference sequence). The CDR3 has 17 amino acids. Trimming cost V 4 bases and J 0 bases; bases outside gene matches: 10. DNA of the CDR3: TGTGCCAGCAGCTCGGACAGGGCAGTCCCGGTGAACACTGAAGCTTTCTTG. Amino acid sequence: CASSSDRAVPVNTEAFL.

In nucleotides, the CDR3 is TGCAGTGCTAGAGAACTTACCGGGGCCTACGAGCAGTACTTC. Encoded protein: CSARELTGAYEQYF. The V gene is TRBV20-1, the J gene TRBJ2-7; D possibly corresponds to TRBD2 (5 bases). Germline V gene lookup returns CDR1 DFQATT and CDR2 SNEGSKA (reference sequence). Deletions cut 0 bases from V and 2 bases from J, with 11 bases between. The CDR3 is 14 residues long.

This chain joins TRBV9 and TRBJ2-1; no clear D gene. The V gene's germline CDR1 is SGDLS and CDR2 YYNGEE. V was clipped by 4 bases and J by 7 bases, with 9 bases between them. There are 12 residues in the CDR3. The CDR3 DNA is TGTGCCAGCAGCCCCAATGAGAATGAGCAGTTCTTC. Protein: CASSPNENEQFF.

For this clonotype: The junction and the germline gene differ at one end; a read error may be behind it. The chain uses TRBV5-1 and TRBJ2-5, with a weak D call TRBD2 (5 bases). The CDR3 is made up of 13 amino acids. CDR1 is SGHRS, CDR2 YFSETQ, per germline. CDR3 sequence reads: CASSSRDQETQYF. DNA of the CDR3: TGTGCCAGCAGCTCTCGGGATCAAGAGACCCAGTACTTC.

The chain has TRBV7-6 and TRBJ2-2; D unresolved. Trimming removed 5 bases at V and 6 bases at J, with 7 bases between. This CDR3 region has 12 residues. Germline V gene lookup returns CDR1 SGHVS and CDR2 FNYEAQ. Written as DNA, the CDR3 is TGTGCCAGCAGCCCCCAGTCCGGGGAGCTGTTTTTT. This encodes CASSPQSGELFF.